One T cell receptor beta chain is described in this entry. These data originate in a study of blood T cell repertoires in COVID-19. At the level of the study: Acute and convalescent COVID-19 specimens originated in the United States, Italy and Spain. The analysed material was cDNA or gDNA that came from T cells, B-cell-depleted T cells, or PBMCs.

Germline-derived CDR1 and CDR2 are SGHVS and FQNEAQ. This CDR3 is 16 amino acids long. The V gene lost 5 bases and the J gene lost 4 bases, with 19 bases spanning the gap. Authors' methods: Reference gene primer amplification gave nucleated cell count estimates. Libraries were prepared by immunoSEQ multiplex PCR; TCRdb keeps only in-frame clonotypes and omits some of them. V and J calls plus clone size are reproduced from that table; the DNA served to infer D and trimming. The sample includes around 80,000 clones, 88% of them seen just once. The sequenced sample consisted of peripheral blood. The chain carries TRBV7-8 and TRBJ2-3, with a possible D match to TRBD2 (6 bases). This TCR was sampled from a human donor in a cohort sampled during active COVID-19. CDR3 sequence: CASSAVAGPGADTQYF. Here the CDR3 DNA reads TGTGCCAGCAGCGCCGTCGCGGGGCCGGGTGCAGATACGCAGTATTTT.